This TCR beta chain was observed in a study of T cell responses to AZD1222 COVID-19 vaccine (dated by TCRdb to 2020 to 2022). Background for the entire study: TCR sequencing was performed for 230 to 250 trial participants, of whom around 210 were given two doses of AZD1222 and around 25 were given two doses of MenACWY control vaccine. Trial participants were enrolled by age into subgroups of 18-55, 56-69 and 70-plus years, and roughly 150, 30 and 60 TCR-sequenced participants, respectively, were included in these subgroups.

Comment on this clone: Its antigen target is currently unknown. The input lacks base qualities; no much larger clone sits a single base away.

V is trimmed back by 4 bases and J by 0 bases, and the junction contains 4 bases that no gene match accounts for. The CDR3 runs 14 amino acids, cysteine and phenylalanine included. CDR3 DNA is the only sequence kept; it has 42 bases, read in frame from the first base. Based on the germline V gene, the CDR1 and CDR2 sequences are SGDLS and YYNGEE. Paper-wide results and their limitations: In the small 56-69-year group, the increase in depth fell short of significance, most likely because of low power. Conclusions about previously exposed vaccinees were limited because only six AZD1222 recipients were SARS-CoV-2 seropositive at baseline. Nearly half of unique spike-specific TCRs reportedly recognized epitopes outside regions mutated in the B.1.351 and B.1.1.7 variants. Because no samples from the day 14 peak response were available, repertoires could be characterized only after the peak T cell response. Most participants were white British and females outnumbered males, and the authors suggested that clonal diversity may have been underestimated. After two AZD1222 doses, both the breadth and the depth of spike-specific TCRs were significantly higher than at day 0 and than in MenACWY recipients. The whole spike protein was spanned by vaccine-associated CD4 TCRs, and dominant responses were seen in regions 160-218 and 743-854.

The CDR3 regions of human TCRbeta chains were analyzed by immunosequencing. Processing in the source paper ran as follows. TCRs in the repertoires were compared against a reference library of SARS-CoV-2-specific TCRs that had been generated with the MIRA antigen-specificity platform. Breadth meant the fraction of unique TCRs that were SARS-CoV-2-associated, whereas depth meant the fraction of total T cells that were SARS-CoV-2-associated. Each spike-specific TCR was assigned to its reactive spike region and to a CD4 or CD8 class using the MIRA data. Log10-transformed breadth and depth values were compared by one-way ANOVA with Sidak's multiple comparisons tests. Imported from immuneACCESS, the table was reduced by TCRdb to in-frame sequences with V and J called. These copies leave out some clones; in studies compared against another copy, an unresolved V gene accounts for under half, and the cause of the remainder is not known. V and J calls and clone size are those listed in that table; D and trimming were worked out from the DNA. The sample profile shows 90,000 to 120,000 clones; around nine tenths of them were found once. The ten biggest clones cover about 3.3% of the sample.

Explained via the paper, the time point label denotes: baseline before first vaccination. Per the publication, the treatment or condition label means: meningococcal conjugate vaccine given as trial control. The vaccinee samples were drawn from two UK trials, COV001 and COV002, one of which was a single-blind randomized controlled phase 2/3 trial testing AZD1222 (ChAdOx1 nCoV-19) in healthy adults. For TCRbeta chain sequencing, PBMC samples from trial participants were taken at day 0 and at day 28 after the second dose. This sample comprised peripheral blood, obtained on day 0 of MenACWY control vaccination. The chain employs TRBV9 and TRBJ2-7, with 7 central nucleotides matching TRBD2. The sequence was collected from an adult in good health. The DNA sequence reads TGTGCCAGCAGCCCTAGGGACTACTCCTACGAGCAGTACTTC. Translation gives CASSPRDYSYEQYF.